The 25 T cell receptor beta chains below come from one sample, sequenced in a study of shared clonotypes between healthy human individuals. This table comes from immunoSEQ multiplex PCR, and its TCRdb copy is limited to in-frame clones, with some not included. The sample consists of about 610,000 clones, 95% to 96% of them appearing once. Naive-designated CD8 cells lacked CD45RO, were positively enriched for CCR7, and omitted terminally differentiated effector memory CD45RA+ cells. Sequenced material: naive CD8+ T cells sorted from blood. The receptors were gathered from a woman aged 25-40 years in good health.

The chain links TRBV7-6 to TRBJ2-5, with D possibly called TRBD1 or TRBD2 (5 bases each). Deletions cut 1 base from V and 3 bases from J, with 12 bases between. The germline V gene encodes CDR1 SGHVS and CDR2 FNYEAQ. The CDR3 is 15 residues long. This CDR3 reads CASSLDRDGEETQYF. In nucleotides, the CDR3 is TGTGCCAGCAGCTTAGACCGGGACGGCGAAGAGACCCAGTACTTC. Looking up the rest from reference TRBV7-6 and TRBJ2-5 gives the full variable domain: GAGVSQSPRYKVTKRGQDVALRCDPISGHVSLYWYRQALGQGPEFLTYFNYEAQQDKSGLPNDRFSAERPEGSISTLTIQRTEQRDSAMYRCASSLDRDGEETQYFGPGTRLLVL.

The chain uses TRBV14 and TRBJ1-2, with D perhaps TRBD1 (5 bases). CDR3 length equals 16 residues. With 4 bases removed from V and 4 bases from J, the gap between germline ends came to 19 bases. CDR1 is SGHDN, CDR2 FVKESK, per germline. The CDR3 protein is CASSRYGGEQAYGYTF. CDR3 nucleotides: TGTGCCAGCAGCCGGTATGGGGGAGAACAGGCCTATGGCTACACCTTC.

V and J are TRBV7-2 and TRBJ2-3; 7 nucleotides agree with TRBD1. Germline values: CDR1 SGHTA, CDR2 FQGNSA. The CDR3 is 14 amino acids. J gave up 6 bases and V 4 bases, and 7 bases lay outside the gene matches. CDR3 bases: TGTGCCAGCAGCTCCTCGACAGGGATCGATACGCAGTATTTT. Its translation: CASSSSTGIDTQYF.

The chain recombines TRBV30 with TRBJ2-7; 8 nucleotides line up with TRBD2. The CDR3 sequence is 13 residues long. Germline CDR1 is GTSNPN and CDR2 is SVGIG (reference sequence). V lost 6 bases, J lost 6 bases, and 10 bases stayed unmatched. CDR3 nucleotide sequence: TGTGCCTGCTATTCGGGAGGGCCCAGCGAGCAGTACTTC. Translated: CACYSGGPSEQYF.

The chain combines TRBV13 with TRBJ2-5; 7 nucleotides line up with TRBD2. V was pared by 5 bases and J by 1 base, with 7 bases of the junction left unmatched. Looked up from germline, CDR1 is PRHDT and CDR2 is FYEKMQ (reference sequence). The CDR3 runs to 15 residues. The DNA for the CDR3 is TGTGCCAGCAGCCCCTCTCAGCGGGGCCAAGAGACCCAGTACTTC. Amino acids: CASSPSQRGQETQYF.

CDR3 DNA sequence: TGTGCCAGCAGTTCAATCCTCTTACAGGGGGAAGGGGGGCTCGAGCAGTACTTC. Translation gives CASSSILLQGEGGLEQYF. This chain connects TRBV28 to TRBJ2-7; 8 bases fit TRBD1. Germline lookup yields CDR1 MDHEN and CDR2 SYDVKM. J lost 6 bases, V lost 4 bases, and 20 bases had no gene match. The CDR3 is 18 residues long. The complete variable domain, with remaining parts taken from reference TRBV28 and TRBJ2-7, reads DVKVTQSSRYLVKRTGEKVFLECVQDMDHENMFWYRQDPGLGLRLIYFSYDVKMKEKGDIPEGYSVSREKKERFSLILESASTNQTSMYLCASSSILLQGEGGLEQYFGPGTRLTVT.

With regard to this clone: Within the sample, other DNA sequences also encode this same CDR3. The gene calls are TRBV5-1 and TRBJ1-2, with D hard to call. CDR3 size: 14 residues. Germline V lookup: CDR1 SGHRS, CDR2 YFSETQ. V lost 0 bases and J lost 0, with 6 bases in between. The CDR3 bases are TGCGCCAGCAGCTTGGAAGGCTCTAACTATGGCTACACCTTC. Residues: CASSLEGSNYGYTF.

The rearrangement uses TRBV27 and TRBJ1-4; 7 bases map to TRBD1. J lost 5 bases, V lost 5 bases, and 5 bases had no gene match. This CDR3 has 14 residues. Germline values: CDR1 MNHEY, CDR2 SMNVEV (reference sequence). CDR3 sequence: CASSLQGSNEKLFF. DNA for the CDR3: TGTGCCAGCAGTCTACAGGGGTCGAATGAAAAACTGTTTTTT.

The gene calls are TRBV27 and TRBJ2-1, with 13 bases that match TRBD2. The CDR3 consists of 13 residues. With 8 bases clipped from V and 8 bases from J, the junction kept 3 bases outside the gene matches. Germline lookup yields CDR1 MNHEY and CDR2 SMNVEV (reference sequence). Here the CDR3 reads CASGLAGEDEQFF. DNA for the CDR3: TGTGCCAGCGGACTAGCGGGAGAGGATGAGCAGTTCTTC.

The rearrangement uses TRBV4-2 and TRBJ1-2, with 10 bases matching TRBD1. The V gene's germline CDR1 is LGHNA and CDR2 YNFKEQ. V shed 4 bases and J 5 bases; nucleotides not matched to a gene: 7. The CDR3 length is 15 residues. The CDR3 protein is CASSLGQGGSYGYTF. The CDR3 DNA sequence: TGTGCCAGCAGCCTAGGACAGGGGGGCTCTTATGGCTACACCTTC.

This clone occurred once. In DNA, the CDR3 is TGTGCCAGCAGACCCGAAGAGACCCAGTACTTC. This encodes CASRPEETQYF. The gene calls are TRBV7-9 and TRBJ2-5, with D unclear. V was clipped by 6 bases and J by 3 bases, with 5 bases between them. This CDR3 has 11 amino acids. Looked up from germline, CDR1 is SEHNR and CDR2 is FQNEAQ (reference sequence).

The V gene is TRBV25-1, the J gene TRBJ2-7; D ambiguous. This CDR3 has 12 amino acids. From germline, CDR1 is MGHDK and CDR2 SYGVNS. The V and J ends lost 6 bases and 3 bases respectively, with 9 bases between them. The CDR3 DNA reads as TGTGCCAGCAGCGATGTCGTCTACGAGCAGTACTTC. The encoded protein is CASSDVVYEQYF.

This chain joins TRBV28 and TRBJ2-7; TRBD1 aligns across 10 bases. The J segment lost 2 bases and the V segment lost 7 bases, leaving 8 bases of the junction unmatched. This CDR3 comprises 15 residues. In germline, CDR1 is MDHEN, CDR2 SYDVKM. The CDR3 region is CASTPMGTGAYEQYF. The CDR3 DNA follows: TGTGCCAGCACCCCTATGGGGACAGGGGCCTACGAGCAGTACTTC.

The V call is TRBV11-2, the J call TRBJ1-2; D unresolved. The V gene lost 1 base and the J gene lost 0 bases, with 9 bases spanning the gap. CDR1 and CDR2 from the germline V gene are SGHAT and FQNNGV. The CDR3 covers 15 residues. The chain's CDR3 is CASSLGVTPNYGYTF. Here the CDR3 DNA reads TGTGCCAGCAGCTTAGGAGTAACTCCTAACTATGGCTACACCTTC. Drawing the rest from reference TRBV11-2 and TRBJ1-2, the complete variable domain is EAGVAQSPRYKIIEKRQSVAFWCNPISGHATLYWYQQILGQGPKLLIQFQNNGVVDDSQLPKDRFSAERLKGVDSTLKIQPAKLEDSAVYLCASSLGVTPNYGYTFGSGTRLTVV.

The gene calls are TRBV27 and TRBJ2-7; weak D call: TRBD2 (6 bases). The germline gives CDR1 MNHEY, CDR2 SMNVEV (reference sequence). V lost 5 bases, J lost 3 bases, and 20 bases lay in between. This CDR3 is built from 16 residues. The CDR3 DNA is TGTGCCAGCAGTCCCTCTTTGGGGACTGGAGTCTACGAGCAGTACTTC. This encodes CASSPSLGTGVYEQYF.

The V and J genes are TRBV28 and TRBJ2-5; the D is unclear. This CDR3 spans 13 amino acids. CDR1 is MDHEN, CDR2 SYDVKM, per germline. V was clipped by 6 bases and J by 3 bases, with 11 bases between them. CDR3 region: CASSPSGEETQYF. In DNA form, the CDR3 reads TGTGCCAGCAGCCCCAGTGGAGAAGAGACCCAGTACTTC.

This chain links TRBV28 with TRBJ2-6; D is unclear. This CDR3 has 17 amino acids. Germline values: CDR1 MDHEN, CDR2 SYDVKM. V gave up 1 base and J gave up 0 bases, with 10 bases separating them. CDR3 region: CASSLSPETSGANVLTF. The DNA of the CDR3 is TGTGCCAGCAGTTTATCTCCAGAAACCTCTGGGGCCAACGTCCTGACTTTC. The entire variable domain, with the rest obtained from reference TRBV28 and TRBJ2-6, is as follows: DVKVTQSSRYLVKRTGEKVFLECVQDMDHENMFWYRQDPGLGLRLIYFSYDVKMKEKGDIPEGYSVSREKKERFSLILESASTNQTSMYLCASSLSPETSGANVLTFGAGSRLTVL.

V is TRBV29-1 and J is TRBJ1-5, with D maybe TRBD1 (5 bases). The CDR3 is made up of 15 amino acids. The germline V and J ends were trimmed by 8 bases and 6 bases, with 23 bases remaining between them. Germline V CDR1 and CDR2: SQVTM, ANQGSEA. Here the CDR3 reads CSPDTPGVGLQPQHF. CDR3 nucleotide sequence: TGCAGCCCGGACACCCCCGGAGTGGGACTTCAGCCCCAGCATTTT.

The chain carries TRBV19 and TRBJ1-1; possibly TRBD1 for D (6 bases). The CDR3 extends over 15 amino acids. Trimming took off 0 bases at V and 6 bases at J, with 14 bases between the two ends. Per germline, CDR1 LNHDA and CDR2 SQIVND (reference sequence). Here the CDR3 reads CASSIDGPGAAEAFF. CDR3 nucleotide sequence: TGTGCCAGTAGTATAGACGGGCCAGGGGCCGCTGAAGCTTTCTTT.

This rearrangement joins TRBV15 to TRBJ1-1, with TRBD1 matching over 7 bases. With V trimmed by 8 bases and J by 0 bases, 9 bases remained unmatched. Per germline, CDR1 LNHNV and CDR2 YYDKDF (reference sequence). The CDR3 spans 15 residues. The DNA for the CDR3 is TGTGCCACCGGGAAAAGGGGGACAGTGAACACTGAAGCTTTCTTT. Its translation is CATGKRGTVNTEAFF.

The chain has TRBV5-6 and TRBJ1-3; TRBD1 aligns across 7 bases. Germline V gene lookup returns CDR1 SGHDT and CDR2 YYEEEE. Unmatched junction bases numbered 3, after V lost 3 bases and J lost 0 bases. The CDR3 is 15 amino acids. CDR3 in DNA: TGTGCCAGCAGCTGGGGGACAGCCTCTGGAAACACCATATATTTT. This encodes CASSWGTASGNTIYF.

This chain joins TRBV7-3 and TRBJ2-2; no reliable D call. V lost 5 bases to trimming and J lost 1 base, with 8 bases between them. Germline CDR1 reads SGHTA; CDR2 reads FQGTGA. CDR3 size: 14 residues. CDR3 sequence reads: CASSLVGNTGELFF. In nucleotides, the CDR3 is TGTGCCAGCAGCCTAGTGGGGAACACCGGGGAGCTGTTTTTT.

V is TRBV6-6 and J is TRBJ2-2; a possible D gene is TRBD2 (5 bases). CDR3 length: 16 amino acids. Trimming shortened V by 3 bases and J by 3 bases, and 14 bases separated the two germline ends. Germline loops: CDR1 MNHNY, CDR2 SVGAGI (reference sequence). CDR3 in amino acids: CASSYNGITYTGELFF. CDR3 sequence (DNA): TGTGCCAGCAGTTATAACGGGATAACCTACACCGGGGAGCTGTTTTTT.

This sequence joins TRBV11-2 and TRBJ2-1; D uncertain. Trimming pared 5 bases from V and 9 bases from J, leaving 8 bases between. The germline V gene encodes CDR1 SGHAT and CDR2 FQNNGV. This CDR3 is built from 11 residues. This CDR3 is CASSISIEQFF. Written as DNA, the CDR3 is TGTGCCAGCAGCATTAGCATTGAGCAGTTCTTC.

The chain carries TRBV14 and TRBJ2-3, with a tentative D call TRBD1 (6 bases). The V gene lost 2 bases and the J gene lost 3 bases, with 15 bases spanning the gap. The CDR3 covers 16 residues. Germline V gene data show CDR1 as SGHDN and CDR2 as FVKESK. In DNA form, the CDR3 reads TGTGCCAGCAGCCAAAGGGCAGGGGAAGGTACAGATACGCAGTATTTT. Protein product: CASSQRAGEGTDTQYF. Variable domain in full (rest from reference TRBV14 and TRBJ2-3): EAGVTQFPSHSVIEKGQTVTLRCDPISGHDNLYWYRRVMGKEIKFLLHFVKESKQDESGMPNNRFLAERTGGTYSTLKVQPAELEDSGVYFCASSQRAGEGTDTQYFGPGTRLTVL.